This T cell receptor (beta chain) is drawn from a study of OX40 agonist ivuxolimab in advanced cancers. Overall study findings and caveats: Low clonal expansion, among the lowest seen, marked partial responders at 0.1-3.0 mg/kg.

TCRdb's table, derived via immunoSEQ multiplex PCR, lists solely in-frame clones and lacks some. Of tens of thousands of clones in the sample, roughly 90% were seen once. Remarks on this clone: Antigen specificity is unknown.

J was trimmed by 1 base and V by 3 bases; bases with no gene match: 8. Germline V gene sequence: CDR1 SGDLS, CDR2 YYNGEE. The CDR3 runs 16 residues. V is TRBV9 and J is TRBJ2-3, with 7 positions matching TRBD2. This sequence was found in an adult with an advanced solid tumor such as melanoma, head and neck, liver or kidney cancer. This sample comprised CD4+ or CD8+ T cells sorted from blood, obtained in a trial of the OX40 agonist ivuxolimab. The CDR3 nucleotides read TGTGCCAGCAGCGGGTCAGAGCGGGGAGGCACAGATACGCAGTATTTT. Residues: CASSGSERGGTDTQYF.